Listed here is a single T cell receptor (beta chain). Per the original methods: Estimates of nucleated cell counts were drawn from the amplification of reference gene primers. Libraries were prepared by immunoSEQ multiplex PCR; TCRdb keeps only in-frame clonotypes and omits some of them. V and J calls and clone size come straight from that table; D and trimming were deduced from the DNA. The table records about 180,000 clones, roughly nine tenths of them present only once. Trimming pared 5 bases from V and 5 bases from J, leaving 10 bases between. Germline-derived CDR1 and CDR2 are MNHNS and SASEGT. This CDR3 has 13 residues. This record belongs to a study of blood T cell repertoires in COVID-19. Across the study: Acute and convalescent COVID-19 samples came from the United States, Italy and Spain. T cells, B-cell-depleted T cells, or PBMCs supplied cDNA or gDNA.

Sequencing input: peripheral blood. The rearrangement uses TRBV6-1 and TRBJ1-5; D is ambiguous. The receptor comes from a man aged 18 to 35 who had recovered from COVID-19. CDR3 in amino acids: CASSWAQDQPQHF. In DNA, the CDR3 is TGTGCCAGCAGTTGGGCCCAAGATCAGCCCCAGCATTTT.